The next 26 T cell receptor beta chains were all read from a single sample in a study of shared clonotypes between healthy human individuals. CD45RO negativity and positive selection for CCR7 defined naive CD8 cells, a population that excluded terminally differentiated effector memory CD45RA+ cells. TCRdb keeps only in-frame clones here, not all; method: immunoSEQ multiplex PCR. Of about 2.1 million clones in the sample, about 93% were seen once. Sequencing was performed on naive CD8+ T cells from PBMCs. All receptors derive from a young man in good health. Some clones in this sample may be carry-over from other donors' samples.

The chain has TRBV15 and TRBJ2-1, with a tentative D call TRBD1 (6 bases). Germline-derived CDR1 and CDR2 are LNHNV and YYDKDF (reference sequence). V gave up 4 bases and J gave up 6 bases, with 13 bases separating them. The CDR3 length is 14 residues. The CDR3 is CATSIFRGSNEQFF. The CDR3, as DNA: TGTGCCACCAGCATTTTCAGGGGTTCCAATGAGCAGTTCTTC.

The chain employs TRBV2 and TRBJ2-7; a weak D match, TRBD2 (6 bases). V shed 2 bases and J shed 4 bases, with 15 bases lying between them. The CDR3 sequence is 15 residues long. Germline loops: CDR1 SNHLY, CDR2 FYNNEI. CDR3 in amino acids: CASSEFSGPQYEQYF. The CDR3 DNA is TGTGCCAGCAGTGAATTTAGCGGCCCGCAATACGAGCAGTACTTC.

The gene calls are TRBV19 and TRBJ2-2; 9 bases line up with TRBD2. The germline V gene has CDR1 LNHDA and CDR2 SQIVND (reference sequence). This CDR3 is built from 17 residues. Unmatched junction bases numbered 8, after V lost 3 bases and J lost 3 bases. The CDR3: CASSILRGREYTGELFF. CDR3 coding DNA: TGTGCCAGTAGTATCCTCCGCGGGAGGGAGTACACCGGGGAGCTGTTTTTT.

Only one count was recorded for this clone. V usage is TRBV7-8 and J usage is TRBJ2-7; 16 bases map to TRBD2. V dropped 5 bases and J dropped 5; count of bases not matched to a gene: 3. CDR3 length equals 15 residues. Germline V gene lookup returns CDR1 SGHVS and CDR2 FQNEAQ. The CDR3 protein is CASSPGTSGRDEQYF. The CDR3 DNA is TGTGCCAGCAGCCCCGGGACTAGCGGGAGGGACGAGCAGTACTTC. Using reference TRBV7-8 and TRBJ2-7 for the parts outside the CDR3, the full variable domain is GAGVSQSPRYKVAKRGQDVALRCDPISGHVSLFWYQQALGQGPEFLTYFQNEAQLDKSGLPSDRFFAERPEGSVSTLKIQRTQQEDSAVYLCASSPGTSGRDEQYFGPGTRLTVT.

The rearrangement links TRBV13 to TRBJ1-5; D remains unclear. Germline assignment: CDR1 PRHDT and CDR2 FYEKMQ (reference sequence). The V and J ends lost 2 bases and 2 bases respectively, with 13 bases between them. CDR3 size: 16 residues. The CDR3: CASSLTGYGGNQPQHF. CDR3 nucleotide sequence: TGTGCCAGCAGCTTAACTGGGTACGGTGGCAATCAGCCCCAGCATTTT.

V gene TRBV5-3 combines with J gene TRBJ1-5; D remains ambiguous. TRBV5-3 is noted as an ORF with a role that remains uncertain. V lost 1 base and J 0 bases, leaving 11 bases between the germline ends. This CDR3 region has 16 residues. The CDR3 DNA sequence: TGTGCCAGAAGCTTGACGGCGCGGAATAGCAATCAGCCCCAGCATTTT. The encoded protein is CARSLTARNSNQPQHF.

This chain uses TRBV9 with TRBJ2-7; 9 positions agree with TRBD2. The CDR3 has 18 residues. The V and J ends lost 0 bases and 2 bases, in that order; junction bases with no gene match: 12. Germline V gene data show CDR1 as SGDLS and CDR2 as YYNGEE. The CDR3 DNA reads TGTGCCAGCAGCGTAGAGAGGGGTAGCGGGAGTGGGACCTACGAGCAGTACTTC. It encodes CASSVERGSGSGTYEQYF.

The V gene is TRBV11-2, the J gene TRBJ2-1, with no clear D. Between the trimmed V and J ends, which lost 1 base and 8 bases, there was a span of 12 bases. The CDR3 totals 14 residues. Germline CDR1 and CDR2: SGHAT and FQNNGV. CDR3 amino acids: CASSLAIPIDEQFF. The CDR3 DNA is TGTGCCAGCAGCTTAGCGATACCGATTGATGAGCAGTTCTTC.

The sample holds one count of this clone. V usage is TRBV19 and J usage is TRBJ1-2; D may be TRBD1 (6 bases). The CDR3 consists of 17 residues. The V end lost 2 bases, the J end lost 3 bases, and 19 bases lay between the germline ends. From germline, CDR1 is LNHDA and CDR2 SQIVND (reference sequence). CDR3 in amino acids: CASSIRIGQTLYYGYTF. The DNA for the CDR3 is TGTGCCAGTAGTATAAGAATCGGACAGACGCTATACTATGGCTACACCTTC. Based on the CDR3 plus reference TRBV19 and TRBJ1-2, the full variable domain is DGGITQSPKYLFRKEGQNVTLSCEQNLNHDAMYWYRQDPGQGLRLIYYSQIVNDFQKGDIAEGYSVSREKKESFPLTVTSAQKNPTAFYLCASSIRIGQTLYYGYTFGSGTRLTVV.

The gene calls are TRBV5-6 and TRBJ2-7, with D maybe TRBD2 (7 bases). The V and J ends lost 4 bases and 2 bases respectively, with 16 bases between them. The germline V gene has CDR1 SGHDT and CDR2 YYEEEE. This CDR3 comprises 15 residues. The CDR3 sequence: CASSPPGGIPYEQYF. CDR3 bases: TGTGCCAGCAGCCCCCCGGGGGGCATTCCCTACGAGCAGTACTTC.

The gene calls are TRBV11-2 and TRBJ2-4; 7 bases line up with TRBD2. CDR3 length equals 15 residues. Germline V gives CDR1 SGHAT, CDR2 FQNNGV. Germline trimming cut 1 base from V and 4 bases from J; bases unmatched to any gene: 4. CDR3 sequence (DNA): TGTGCCAGCAGCTTAGTTATAGCGGGTAAAAACATTCAGTACTTC. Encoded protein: CASSLVIAGKNIQYF. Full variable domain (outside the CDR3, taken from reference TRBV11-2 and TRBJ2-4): EAGVAQSPRYKIIEKRQSVAFWCNPISGHATLYWYQQILGQGPKLLIQFQNNGVVDDSQLPKDRFSAERLKGVDSTLKIQPAKLEDSAVYLCASSLVIAGKNIQYFGAGTRLSVL.

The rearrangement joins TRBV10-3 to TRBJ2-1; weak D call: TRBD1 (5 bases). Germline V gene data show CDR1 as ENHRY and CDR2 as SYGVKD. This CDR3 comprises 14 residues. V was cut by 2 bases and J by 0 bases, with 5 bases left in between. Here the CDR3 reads CAISEGASYNEQFF. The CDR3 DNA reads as TGTGCCATCAGTGAGGGGGCCTCCTACAATGAGCAGTTCTTC.

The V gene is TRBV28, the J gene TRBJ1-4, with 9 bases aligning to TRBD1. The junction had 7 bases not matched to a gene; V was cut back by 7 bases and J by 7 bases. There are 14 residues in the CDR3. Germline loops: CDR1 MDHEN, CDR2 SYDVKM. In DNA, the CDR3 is TGTGCCAGCACCCCGGGACAGGGAGGTGAAAAACTGTTTTTT. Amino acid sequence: CASTPGQGGEKLFF.

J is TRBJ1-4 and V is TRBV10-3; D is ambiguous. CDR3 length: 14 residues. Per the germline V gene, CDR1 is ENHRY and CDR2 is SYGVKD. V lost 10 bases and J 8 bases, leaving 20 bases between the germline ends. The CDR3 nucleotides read TGTGCCACCCGACCGGGAAACGGTCGAGAAAAACTGTTTTTT. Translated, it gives CATRPGNGREKLFF.

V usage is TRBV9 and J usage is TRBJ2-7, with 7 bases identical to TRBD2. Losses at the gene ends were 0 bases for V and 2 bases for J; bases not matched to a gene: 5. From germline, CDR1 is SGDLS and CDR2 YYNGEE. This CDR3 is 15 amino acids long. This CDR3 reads CASSVDASGTYEQYF. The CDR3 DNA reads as TGTGCCAGCAGCGTAGATGCTAGCGGCACCTACGAGCAGTACTTC.

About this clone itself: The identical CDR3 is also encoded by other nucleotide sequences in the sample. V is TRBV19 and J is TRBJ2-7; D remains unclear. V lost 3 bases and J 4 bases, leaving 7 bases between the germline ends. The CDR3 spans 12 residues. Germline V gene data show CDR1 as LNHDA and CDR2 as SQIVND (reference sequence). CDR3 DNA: TGTGCCAGTAGTATGGTGGGATACGAGCAGTACTTC. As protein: CASSMVGYEQYF.

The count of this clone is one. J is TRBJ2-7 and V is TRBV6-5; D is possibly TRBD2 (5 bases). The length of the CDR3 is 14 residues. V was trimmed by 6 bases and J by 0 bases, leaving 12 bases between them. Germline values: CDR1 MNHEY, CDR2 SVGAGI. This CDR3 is CASSRLPPSYEQYF. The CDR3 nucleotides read TGTGCCAGCAGCAGACTACCCCCCTCCTACGAGCAGTACTTC.

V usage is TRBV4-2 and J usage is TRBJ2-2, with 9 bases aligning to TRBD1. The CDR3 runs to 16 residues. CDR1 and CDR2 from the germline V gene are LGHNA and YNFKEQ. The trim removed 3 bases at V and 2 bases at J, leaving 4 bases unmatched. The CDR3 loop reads CASSHWTGDNTGELFF. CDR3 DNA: TGTGCCAGCAGCCACTGGACAGGGGATAACACCGGGGAGCTGTTTTTT.

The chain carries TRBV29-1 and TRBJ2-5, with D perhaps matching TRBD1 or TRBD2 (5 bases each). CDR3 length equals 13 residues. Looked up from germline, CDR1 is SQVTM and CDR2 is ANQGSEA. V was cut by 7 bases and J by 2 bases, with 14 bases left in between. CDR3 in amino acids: CSAPVGVQETQYF. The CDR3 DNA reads TGCAGCGCTCCGGTGGGGGTGCAAGAGACCCAGTACTTC.

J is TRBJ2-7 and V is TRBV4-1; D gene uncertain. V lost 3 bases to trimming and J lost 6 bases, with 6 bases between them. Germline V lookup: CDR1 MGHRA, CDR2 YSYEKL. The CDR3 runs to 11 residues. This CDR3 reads CASSHGTEQYF. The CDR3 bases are TGCGCCAGCAGCCATGGCACCGAGCAGTACTTC.

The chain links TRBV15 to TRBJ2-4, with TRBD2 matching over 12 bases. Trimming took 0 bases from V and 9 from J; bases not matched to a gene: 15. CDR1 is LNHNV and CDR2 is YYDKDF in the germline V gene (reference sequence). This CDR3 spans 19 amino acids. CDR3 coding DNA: TGTGCCACCAGCAGAGATCGCCACGCTAGCGGGAGGGCCAGTAGCATTCAGTACTTC. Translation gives CATSRDRHASGRASSIQYF.

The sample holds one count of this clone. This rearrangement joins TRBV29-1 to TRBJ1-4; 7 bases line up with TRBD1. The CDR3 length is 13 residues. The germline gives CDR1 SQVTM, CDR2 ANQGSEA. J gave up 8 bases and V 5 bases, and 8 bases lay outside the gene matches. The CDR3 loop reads CSVTGDGYEKLFF. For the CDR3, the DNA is TGCAGCGTTACAGGGGATGGATACGAAAAACTGTTTTTT. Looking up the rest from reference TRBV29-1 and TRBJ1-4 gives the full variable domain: SAVISQKPSRDICQRGTSLTIQCQVDSQVTMMFWYRQQPGQSLTLIATANQGSEATYESGFVIDKFPISRPNLTFSTLTVSNMSPEDSSIYLCSVTGDGYEKLFFGSGTQLSVL.

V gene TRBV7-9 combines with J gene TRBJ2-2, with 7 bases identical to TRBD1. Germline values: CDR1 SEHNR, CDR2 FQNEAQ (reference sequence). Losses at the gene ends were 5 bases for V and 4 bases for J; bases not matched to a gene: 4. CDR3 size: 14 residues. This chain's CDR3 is CASSNTGATGELFF. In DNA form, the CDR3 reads TGTGCCAGCAGCAATACAGGGGCCACCGGGGAGCTGTTTTTT. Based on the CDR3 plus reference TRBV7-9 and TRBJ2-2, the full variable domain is DTGVSQNPRHKITKRGQNVTFRCDPISEHNRLYWYRQTLGQGPEFLTYFQNEAQLEKSRLLSDRFSAERPKGSFSTLEIQRTEQGDSAMYLCASSNTGATGELFFGEGSRLTVL.

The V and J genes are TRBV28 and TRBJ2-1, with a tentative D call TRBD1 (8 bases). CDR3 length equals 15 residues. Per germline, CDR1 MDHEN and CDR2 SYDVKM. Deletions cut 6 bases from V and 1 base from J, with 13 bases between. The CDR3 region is CASRERDRSYNEQFF. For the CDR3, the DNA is TGTGCCAGCAGGGAGCGGGACAGGTCCTACAATGAGCAGTTCTTC.

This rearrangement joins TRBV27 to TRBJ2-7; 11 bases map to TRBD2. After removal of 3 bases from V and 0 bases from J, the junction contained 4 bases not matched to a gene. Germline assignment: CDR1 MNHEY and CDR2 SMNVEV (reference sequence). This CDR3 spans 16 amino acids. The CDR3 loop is CASSFSGGDSSYEQYF. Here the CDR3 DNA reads TGTGCCAGCAGTTTTAGCGGGGGGGACAGCTCCTACGAGCAGTACTTC.

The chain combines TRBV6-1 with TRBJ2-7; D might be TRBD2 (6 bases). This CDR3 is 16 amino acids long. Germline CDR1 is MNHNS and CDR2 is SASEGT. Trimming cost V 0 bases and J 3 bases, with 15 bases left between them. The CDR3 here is CASSEAHTSGVYEQYF. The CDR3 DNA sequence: TGTGCCAGCAGTGAAGCCCACACCTCGGGAGTCTACGAGCAGTACTTC.